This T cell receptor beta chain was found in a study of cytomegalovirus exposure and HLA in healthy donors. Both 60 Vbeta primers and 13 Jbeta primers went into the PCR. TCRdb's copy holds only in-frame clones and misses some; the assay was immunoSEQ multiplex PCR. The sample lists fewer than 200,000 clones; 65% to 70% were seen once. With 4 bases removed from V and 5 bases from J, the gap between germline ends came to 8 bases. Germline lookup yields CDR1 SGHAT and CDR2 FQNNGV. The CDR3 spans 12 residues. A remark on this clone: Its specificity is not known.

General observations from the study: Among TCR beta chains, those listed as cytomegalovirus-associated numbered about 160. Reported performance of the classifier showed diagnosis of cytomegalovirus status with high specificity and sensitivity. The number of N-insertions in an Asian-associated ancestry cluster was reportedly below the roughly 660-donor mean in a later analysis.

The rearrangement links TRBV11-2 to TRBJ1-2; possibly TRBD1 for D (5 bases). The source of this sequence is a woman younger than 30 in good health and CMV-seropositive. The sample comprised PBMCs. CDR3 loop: CASSSQGYGYTF. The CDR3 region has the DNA TGTGCCAGCAGCTCGCAGGGTTATGGCTACACCTTC.